This is a list of T cell receptor beta chains from one sample in a study of blood T cell repertoires in COVID-19. The data were produced by immunoSEQ multiplex PCR, yet TCRdb's version contains in-frame clones alone and is incomplete. The sample includes about 110,000 clones, over 75% of them seen just once. Input material: peripheral blood. The receptors come from a woman in her 50s with acute or convalescent COVID-19. CDR3s include the opening cysteine and the closing phenylalanine or tryptophan. D genes are given only for firm matches. For some rows the clone size is stated as once, few or many, or as a class when expanded; others skip it.

.	.	TRBV28	TRBJ1-2	CASSLSQSLGYTF	TGTGCCAGCAGTTTAAGTCAGTCGCTGGGCTACACCTTC
TRBD1	.	TRBV28	TRBJ2-3	CASPPSRGRTDTQYF	TGTGCCAGCCCCCCCAGCAGGGGGCGCACAGATACGCAGTATTTT
TRBD1	.	TRBV5-5	TRBJ1-1	CASSRASGGAGAEAFF	TGTGCCAGCAGCAGGGCCTCAGGGGGCGCTGGGGCTGAAGCTTTCTTT
.	.	TRBV24-1	TRBJ2-3	CATSDLDGVTDTQYF	TGTGCCACCAGTGATTTGGATGGAGTCACAGATACGCAGTATTTT
.	few	TRBV28	TRBJ1-1	CASSVPTGLGEAFF	TGTGCCAGCAGTGTCCCGACTGGCCTGGGTGAAGCTTTCTTT
.	.	TRBV6-5	TRBJ2-7	CASQQSHEQYF	TGTGCCAGCCAACAGTCCCACGAGCAGTACTTC
.	.	TRBV2	TRBJ1-6	CASRDSANSPLHF	TGTGCCAGCAGGGACAGCGCGAATTCACCCCTCCACTTT
.	.	TRBV6-1	TRBJ1-3	CASSEKGGNSGNTIYF	TGTGCCAGCAGTGAGAAAGGAGGTAACTCTGGAAACACCATATATTTT
TRBD1	.	TRBV4-1	TRBJ2-5	CASGAGTGVVETQYF	TGCGCGAGTGGGGCCGGGACAGGGGTTGTGGAGACCCAGTACTTC
TRBD1	.	TRBV6-6	TRBJ1-4	CAGRKGQGPIQEKLFF	TGTGCCGGCCGTAAGGGACAGGGACCCATCCAGGAAAAACTGTTTTTT
TRBD2	.	TRBV5-4	TRBJ2-5	CASSLISGGAWETQYF	TGTGCCAGCAGCCTCATTAGCGGGGGGGCCTGGGAGACCCAGTACTTC
.	.	TRBV28	TRBJ1-6	CASSFRDTSNSPLHF	TGTGCCAGCAGTTTTAGGGACACAAGTAATTCACCCCTCCACTTT
.	.	TRBV9	TRBJ2-1	CASSVGGGKNEQFF	TGTGCCAGCAGCGTAGGTGGAGGGAAGAATGAGCAGTTCTTC